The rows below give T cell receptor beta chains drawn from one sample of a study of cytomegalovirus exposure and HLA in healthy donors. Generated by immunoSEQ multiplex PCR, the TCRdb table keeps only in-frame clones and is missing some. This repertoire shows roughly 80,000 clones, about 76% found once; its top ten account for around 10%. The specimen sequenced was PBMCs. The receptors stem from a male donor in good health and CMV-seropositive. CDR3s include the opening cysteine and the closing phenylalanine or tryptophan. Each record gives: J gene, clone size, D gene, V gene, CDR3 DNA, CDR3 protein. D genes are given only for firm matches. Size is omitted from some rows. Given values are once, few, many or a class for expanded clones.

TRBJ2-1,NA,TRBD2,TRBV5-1,TGCGCCAGCACCATTAGCGGGACACCCTACAATGAGCAGTTCTTC,CASTISGTPYNEQFF
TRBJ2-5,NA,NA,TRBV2,TGTGCCAGCAGTGTGCTAGACCGAGAGACCCAGTACTTC,CASSVLDRETQYF
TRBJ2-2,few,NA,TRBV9,TGTGCCAGCAGCGTAGCCCCGGGACAACTGAACACCGGGGAGCTGTTTTTT,CASSVAPGQLNTGELFF
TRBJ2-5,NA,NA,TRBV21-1,NA,CASALLWASGSYGHRETQYF
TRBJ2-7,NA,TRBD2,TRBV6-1,TGTGCCAGCGGCCTAGAGAGCGGGGGGGCCTACGAGCAGTACTTC,CASGLESGGAYEQYF
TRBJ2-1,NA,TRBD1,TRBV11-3,TGTGCCAGCAGCTTTGAAGACAGGGGGCTCAATGAGCAGTTCTTC,CASSFEDRGLNEQFF
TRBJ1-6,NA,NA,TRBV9,TGTGCCAGCAGCGAATCCAGGGAAAGGAATTCACCCCTCCACTTT,CASSESRERNSPLHF
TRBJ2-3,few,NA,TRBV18,TGTGCCAGCTCACTGGGGCCGGGCCTTAGCACAGATACGCAGTATTTT,CASSLGPGLSTDTQYF
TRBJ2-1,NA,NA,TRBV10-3,TGTGCCATCAGTGAGGGGGCTATGAATGAGCAGTTCTTC,CAISEGAMNEQFF
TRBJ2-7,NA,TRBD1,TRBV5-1,TGCGCCAGCAGCTCCGGGACAGAGACCTACGAGCAGTACTTC,CASSSGTETYEQYF
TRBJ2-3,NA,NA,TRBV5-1,TGCGCCAGCAGCAGGGAGTCCGGGATTAGCACAGATACGCAGTATTTT,CASSRESGISTDTQYF
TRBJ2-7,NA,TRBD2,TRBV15,TGTGCCACCAGCCCTCGTATAGCGGGAGCGTACGAGCAGTACTTC,CATSPRIAGAYEQYF
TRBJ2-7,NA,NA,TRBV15,TGTGCCACCAGCAGAGGGGCAGGGGGGAACGAGCAGTACTTC,CATSRGAGGNEQYF
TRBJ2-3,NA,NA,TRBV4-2,TGTGCCAGCAGCCAAGACGCCCAGGGGAAGGGCACAGATACGCAGTATTTT,CASSQDAQGKGTDTQYF
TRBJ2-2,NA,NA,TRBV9,TGTGCCAGCAGCGTAGGGGGGGGGCCTTTGGTCGGGGAGCTGTTTTTT,CASSVGGGPLVGELFF
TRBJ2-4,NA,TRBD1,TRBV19,TGTGCCAGTAGTATAAGAAAACAGGGGGTGATAGCCAAAAACATTCAGTACTTC,CASSIRKQGVIAKNIQYF
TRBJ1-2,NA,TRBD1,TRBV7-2,TGTGCCAGCAGCTTGACAGGGGGCCTCTATGGCTACACCTTC,CASSLTGGLYGYTF
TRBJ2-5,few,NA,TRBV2,TGTGCCAGCAGTTTGAGCTTACAAGAGACCCAGTACTTC,CASSLSLQETQYF
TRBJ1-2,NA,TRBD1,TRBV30,TGTGCCTGGAGTGGAGGGGGCGATGGCTACACCTTC,CAWSGGGDGYTF
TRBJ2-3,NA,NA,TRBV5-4,TGTGCCAGCAGCCGTAGCGGAGCAGCTAGCACAGATACGCAGTATTTT,CASSRSGAASTDTQYF
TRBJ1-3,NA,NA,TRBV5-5,TGTGCCAGCAGCTTGACCGGGAGCTCTGGAAACACCATATATTTT,CASSLTGSSGNTIYF
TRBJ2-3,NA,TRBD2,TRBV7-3,TGTGCCAGCAGGTTAGCGGGAGGTGGCACAGATACGCAGTATTTT,CASRLAGGGTDTQYF
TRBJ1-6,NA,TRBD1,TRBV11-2,TGTGCCAGTTCTTCACAGGGGCGTGGATATAATTCACCCCTCCACTTT,CASSSQGRGYNSPLHF
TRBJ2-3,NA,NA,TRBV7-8,TGTGCCAGCAGCTTAAAACTAGCACAAAGCACAGATACGCAGTATTTT,CASSLKLAQSTDTQYF
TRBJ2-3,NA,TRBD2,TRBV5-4,TGTGCCAGCAGTACCGGGACTAGCGGCACAGATACGCAGTATTTT,CASSTGTSGTDTQYF
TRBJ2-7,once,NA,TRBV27,TGTGCCAGCAGTTCCCGCGGAGAAGGACACTACGAGCAGTACTTC,CASSSRGEGHYEQYF
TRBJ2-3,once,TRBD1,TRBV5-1,TGCGCCAGCAGCCTCCCGCGGGACAGGGTTACAGATACGCAGTATTTT,CASSLPRDRVTDTQYF
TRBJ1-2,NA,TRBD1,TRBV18,TGTGCCAGCTCACCGATGGACAGGGGCAACACCTTC,CASSPMDRGNTF
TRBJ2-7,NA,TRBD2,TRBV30,TGTGCCTGGAGTTTCGGGGGGGTCGACGAGCAGTACTTC,CAWSFGGVDEQYF
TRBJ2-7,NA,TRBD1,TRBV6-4,TGTGCCAGCAGTGACGCGGGACAGGAGACCTACGAGCAGTACTTC,CASSDAGQETYEQYF
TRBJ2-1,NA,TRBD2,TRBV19,TGTGCCAGTAGTATAGTTCCGGGAGGGCCTGGTAATGAGCAGTTCTTC,CASSIVPGGPGNEQFF
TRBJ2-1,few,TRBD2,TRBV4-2,TGTGCCAGCAGCCCGAGGACTAGAGGTATAGATGAGCAGTTCTTC,CASSPRTRGIDEQFF
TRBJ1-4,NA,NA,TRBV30,TGTGCTCTCGCCCCGGTGGGCACTAATGAAAAACTGTTTTTT,CALAPVGTNEKLFF
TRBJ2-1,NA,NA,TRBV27,TGTGCCAGCAGTTTGGCTAGCGCCGCCAATGAGCAGTTCTTC,CASSLASAANEQFF
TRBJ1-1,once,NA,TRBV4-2,TGTGCCAGCAGACACGACACTGAAGCTTTCTTT,CASRHDTEAFF
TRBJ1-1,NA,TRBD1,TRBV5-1,TGCGCCAGCAGCGGGGGGGGACAGGCTAAGGCTGAAGCTTTCTTT,CASSGGGQAKAEAFF
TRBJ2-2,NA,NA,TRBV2,TGTGCCAGCAGAGACAGGCGGCTCACCGGGGAGCTGTTTTTT,CASRDRRLTGELFF
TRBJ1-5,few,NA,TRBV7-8,TGTGCCAGCACCCCCAGGGGTCGGAATCAGCCCCAGCATTTT,CASTPRGRNQPQHF
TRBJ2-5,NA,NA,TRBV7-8,TGTGCCAGCAGCTTATGGCTAGGAGAGACCCAGTACTTC,CASSLWLGETQYF
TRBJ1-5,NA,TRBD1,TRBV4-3,TGCGCCAGCAGCCAGGCACTTACCCGGGACAGGGTGTTATCGCACACACAGGCCCAGCATTTT,CASSQALTRDRVLSHTQAQHF
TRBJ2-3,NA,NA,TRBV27,TGTGCCAGCAGTTTATTGGCAGCGGGCACAGATACGCAGTATTTT,CASSLLAAGTDTQYF
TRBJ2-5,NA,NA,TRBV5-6,TGTGCCAGCAGCTTGGTGGACAGCCAAGAGACCCAGTACTTC,CASSLVDSQETQYF
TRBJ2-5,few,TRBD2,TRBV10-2,TGCGCCAGCCGATTCACGGGGGGGGAAGAGACCCAGTACTTC,CASRFTGGEETQYF
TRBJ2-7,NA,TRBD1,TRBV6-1,TGTGCCAGCAGTGGTACACAGGGGACGCACTACGAGCAGTACTTC,CASSGTQGTHYEQYF
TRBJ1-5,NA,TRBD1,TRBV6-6,TGTGCCAGCAGTTACAGGGCAGGGGGCGATCAGCCCCAGCATTTT,CASSYRAGGDQPQHF
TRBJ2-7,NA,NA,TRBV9,TGTGCCAGCAGCGTAGGTCTTAATCCAGAAGACGAGCAGTACTTC,CASSVGLNPEDEQYF
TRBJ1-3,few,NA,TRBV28,TGTGCCAGCAGCCAGCCGGGGGTTTCCTCTGGAAACACCATATATTTT,CASSQPGVSSGNTIYF